This T cell receptor beta chain was observed in a study of OX40 agonist ivuxolimab in advanced cancers. Study-wide results and limits: Compared with CD4+, CD8+ T cells on average had more expanded clones. Among the lowest peripheral clonal expansion occurred in 0.1-3.0 mg/kg partial responders. Clonal expansion was seen in CD4+ and CD8+ blood T cells by week 6 at 0.1 to 3.0 mg/kg.

Excluded were patients having autoimmune disease history or systemic immunosuppression. Assay used: immunoSEQ multiplex PCR; TCRdb lists only in-frame clones, some missing. Seen here are 85,000 to 100,000 clones, 90% to 95% observed once, and the top ten hold around 0.28%. The CDR3 totals 14 residues. Germline V lookup: CDR1 MNHNY, CDR2 SVGAGI (reference sequence). V lost 2 bases and J lost 5, with 13 bases in between. To note about this clone: The antigen is undetermined.

This TCR derives from an adult with an advanced solid tumor such as melanoma, head and neck, liver or kidney cancer. The J gene is TRBJ2-7, the V gene TRBV6-6, with D possibly TRBD1 on 6 matching bases. This specimen consisted of CD4+ or CD8+ T cells sorted from blood, obtained in a trial of the OX40 agonist ivuxolimab. In nucleotides, the CDR3 is TGTGCCAGCAGTTACGAGGCAGGGGTCCACGAGCAGTACGTC. Its protein product is CASSYEAGVHEQYV.